This T cell receptor beta chain was identified during a study of T cells in localized non-small cell lung cancer. Regarding the study as a whole: Longer overall survival was associated with a higher density of T cells in the blood. A median of 57 of the top 100 tumor clones appeared in adjacent lung, which was paired and uninvolved. One tumor region alone was sequenced, and heterogeneity therefore remains possible.

Notes on this clone: Its antigen is not identified.

TCRdb keeps only in-frame clones here, not all; method: immunoSEQ multiplex PCR. The data show roughly 30,000 clones, approximately 90% seen once. CDR1 and CDR2 from the germline V gene are SEHNR and FQNEAQ (reference sequence). The CDR3 contains 13 residues. Between the trimmed V and J ends, which lost 1 base and 8 bases, there was a span of 9 bases. V gene TRBV7-9 combines with J gene TRBJ1-5; D is uncertain. The sample was peripheral blood, taken before any cancer treatment. The clonotype was recovered from a female donor older than 55 with stage I lung adenocarcinoma. The CDR3 sequence is CASSLGFGEPQHF. CDR3 in DNA: TGTGCCAGCAGCTTAGGGTTTGGAGAGCCCCAGCATTTT.